This paragraph covers one T cell receptor (beta chain) sequence. The data were taken from a study of Graves' ophthalmopathy and Graves' hyperthyroidism. RNA transcripts were the template, and TCR beta CDR3 regions were amplified from them. The library came from an HTBI-primed first-round RT-PCR and a second-round multiplex PCR. From the multiplex PCR reads, TCRdb called clonotypes with MiXCR, one entry per CDR3 protein. Of about 620,000 distinct CDR3 sequences detected, over 20% appear once; the ten largest clones hold approximately 6.9%. Per the germline V gene, CDR1 is GTSNPN and CDR2 is SVGIG (reference sequence). The CDR3 is 13 amino acids. The trim removed 6 bases at V and 2 bases at J, leaving 6 bases unmatched.

The receptor was derived from a woman younger than 30 with stable Graves' hyperthyroidism. Some clones in this sample may be carry-over from other donors' samples. Sequences were obtained from peripheral blood. V usage is TRBV30 and J usage is TRBJ1-2; the match to TRBD1 covers 7 bases. The CDR3 reads CACKTGENYGYTF. Written as DNA, the CDR3 is TGTGCCTGCAAAACAGGGGAAAACTATGGCTACACCTTC.